The 7 T cell receptor beta chains in this list originate from one sample, sequenced in a study of human T cells and chemical hapten exposure. Time point in this sample: patch test 2, 6 weeks after DPC sensitization. Treatment noted: therapeutic diphenylcyclopropenone sensitization with weekly scalp DPC. In TCRdb, the RACE reads were re-called with MiXCR into one record per CDR3 protein. This sample has roughly 150,000 distinct CDR3 sequences, with approximately 12% found just once. The sample was whole blood, taken in connection with sensitization to the hapten diphenylcyclopropenone (DPC). The source is a woman aged 50 to 60 with alopecia areata. Some clones in this sample may be carry-over from other donors' samples.

The rearrangement joins TRBV6-5 to TRBJ2-2; tentative D call: TRBD1 (6 bases). This CDR3 has 19 residues. Germline lookup yields CDR1 MNHEY and CDR2 SVGAGI. The ends were cut back, 7 bases at V and 0 bases at J, with 24 bases in the middle. CDR3 sequence reads: CASTAQGHRPYSNTGELFF. CDR3 DNA sequence: TGTGCCAGCACAGCACAGGGCCACCGCCCGTATTCGAACACCGGGGAGCTGTTTTTT.

For this clonotype: A read error is possible here, since a much larger clone lies one base away. The chain links TRBV7-9 to TRBJ1-1, with 7 bases aligning to TRBD1. The junction had 13 bases not matched to a gene; V was cut back by 5 bases and J by 10 bases. This CDR3 has 14 residues. Looked up from germline, CDR1 is SEHNR and CDR2 is FQNEAQ (reference sequence). CDR3 in DNA: TGTGCCAGCAGCACCCTATACGACAGGGCTTCAGCTTTCTTT. This gives the protein CASSTLYDRASAFF.

The genes are TRBV21-1 and TRBJ1-6; the D call of TRBD1 is as the table states it, not checked on the DNA. TRBV21-1 is recorded as a pseudogene. The CDR3 runs 16 residues. For the CDR3, the DNA is TGTGCCAGCAGCAAAGCTGACAGGGTTGGAGAATCACCCCTCCACTTT. This encodes CASSKADRVGESPLHF.

This clonotype was recorded many times. This sequence joins TRBV6-5 and TRBJ1-3; D remains unclear. The CDR3 has 13 amino acids. Germline CDR1 and CDR2: MNHEY and SVGAGI. Trimming took 6 bases from V and 2 from J, leaving 8 bases between them. For the CDR3, the DNA is TGTGCCAGCAGCCCCCAGGCTGGAAACACCATATATTTT. It yields the protein CASSPQAGNTIYF.

V is TRBV28 and J is TRBJ1-6; D is unclear. Germline V gene data show CDR1 as MDHEN and CDR2 as SYDVKM. The CDR3 consists of 15 residues. V was cut by 5 bases and J by 7 bases, with 15 bases left in between. The CDR3 nucleotides read TGTGCCAGCAGTCCCTACGATGCCAGGAATTCACCCCTCCACTTT. Translation gives CASSPYDARNSPLHF.

This clonotype was seen ten or more times. V and J are TRBV2 and TRBJ1-2; tentative D call: TRBD1 (6 bases). Trimming removed 6 bases at V and 6 bases at J, with 11 bases between. The CDR3 spans 12 residues. Germline V gene sequence: CDR1 SNHLY, CDR2 FYNNEI. CDR3 sequence reads: CASRGTSHGYTF. The DNA of the CDR3 is TGTGCCAGCAGAGGGACATCCCATGGCTACACCTTC.

The V gene is TRBV5-1, the J gene TRBJ2-2; no clear D. Trimming took off 4 bases at V and 4 bases at J, with 17 bases between the two ends. This CDR3 has 16 residues. Germline CDR1 reads SGHRS; CDR2 reads YFSETQ. The CDR3 sequence: CASSPRASVPTGELFF. CDR3 nucleotide sequence: TGCGCCAGCAGCCCCCGAGCCAGCGTCCCCACCGGGGAGCTGTTTTTT.